The text below deals with one TCR beta chain. The antigen remains unidentified. These data come from a study of molecular identifiers for immune sequencing clone quantification. Findings and limits, study-wide: Spiked Jurkat TCR RNA equal to one cell could reportedly be picked out among 940,000 or so naive cells.

For naive CD8 T cells, sorting used the CD8+CD4-CCR7+CD45RA+ phenotype. V lost 5 bases, J lost 3 bases, and 11 bases lay in between. CDR3 length: 13 residues. From germline, CDR1 is LNHDA and CDR2 SQIVND (reference sequence). One entry per CDR3 protein results from TCRdb running MiXCR on the PCR reads. The repertoire holds around 470,000 distinct CDR3 sequences, with about 20% as singletons. The receptor was derived from a human donor in good health. Some libraries in this study had Jurkat cell RNA spiked in. Sequenced material: naive CD8+ T cells from blood, with Jurkat cell RNA spiked in. This sample's subset: FACS-sorted CD8+CD4-CCR7+CD45RA+ naive T cells. The chain carries TRBV19 and TRBJ2-7; the D call may be TRBD1 or TRBD2 (6 bases each). CDR3 in amino acids: CASSGGTNYEQYF. For the CDR3, the DNA is TGTGCCAGTAGTGGCGGGACAAACTACGAGCAGTACTTC.